Presented here are 16 T cell receptor beta chains from one specimen sequenced in a study of beta chain features in type 1 diabetes. Of the isolated RNA, all was reverse transcribed, and so the sequenced material was expressed TCRB transcripts. Libraries were prepared by immunoSEQ multiplex PCR; TCRdb keeps only in-frame clonotypes and omits some of them. The profile covers about 150,000 clones, with 8.1% appearing a single time and about 0.6% taken by the ten largest. Sequencing was carried out using central memory CD4+ T cells from blood. The receptors stem from a man in his late teens or twenties in good health.

This chain links TRBV28 with TRBJ2-2; tentatively, D is TRBD2 (6 bases). From germline, CDR1 is MDHEN and CDR2 SYDVKM. This CDR3 has 15 residues. Trimming took off 6 bases at V and 6 bases at J, with 17 bases between the two ends. The CDR3: CASSSHGAGSGELFF. CDR3 DNA sequence: TGTGCCAGCAGCTCCCATGGGGCGGGGTCCGGGGAGCTGTTTTTT.

This clone showed up many times. The chain is built from TRBV9 and TRBJ2-7, with a possible D match to TRBD2 (5 bases). The CDR3 contains 16 residues. The V end lost 3 bases, the J end lost 3 bases, and 19 bases lay between the germline ends. Per the germline V gene, CDR1 is SGDLS and CDR2 is YYNGEE. This CDR3 reads CASSGALRRKGYEQYF. CDR3 nucleotide sequence: TGTGCCAGCAGCGGGGCTTTGAGGAGGAAGGGCTACGAGCAGTACTTC.

In nucleotides, the CDR3 is TGTGCCAGCAGCTTAGTGCGGTTCCGAGAGACCCAGTACTTC. Its translation is CASSLVRFRETQYF. This sequence joins TRBV7-9 and TRBJ2-5; the D is unclear. Germline lookup yields CDR1 SEHNR and CDR2 FQNEAQ (reference sequence). The ends were cut back, 1 base at V and 4 bases at J, with 10 bases in the middle. This CDR3 comprises 14 residues.

This chain links TRBV5-1 with TRBJ2-3; D perhaps matches TRBD2 (5 bases). This CDR3 is built from 15 residues. Trimming removed 3 bases at V and 2 bases at J, with 13 bases between. Germline V gene sequence: CDR1 SGHRS, CDR2 YFSETQ. The CDR3 here is CASSSYEGPTDTQYF. CDR3 nucleotides: TGCGCCAGCAGCTCCTACGAGGGTCCCACAGATACGCAGTATTTT.

This clone was counted only a few times. V and J are TRBV11-2 and TRBJ2-1; 10 bases fit TRBD2. The CDR3 sequence is 17 residues long. Germline V gene data show CDR1 as SGHAT and CDR2 as FQNNGV. Trimming cost V 5 bases and J 0 bases; bases outside gene matches: 7. In DNA form, the CDR3 reads TGTGCCAGCAGCCCAGGCGCTAGCGGGGGCTCCTACAATGAGCAGTTCTTC. This translates into CASSPGASGGSYNEQFF. The whole variable domain, remainder taken from reference TRBV11-2 and TRBJ2-1, is EAGVAQSPRYKIIEKRQSVAFWCNPISGHATLYWYQQILGQGPKLLIQFQNNGVVDDSQLPKDRFSAERLKGVDSTLKIQPAKLEDSAVYLCASSPGASGGSYNEQFFGPGTRLTVL.

This clone was picked up a small number of times. The rearrangement uses TRBV7-3 and TRBJ2-1; 10 positions agree with TRBD2. V dropped 3 bases and J dropped 7; count of bases not matched to a gene: 12. This CDR3 has 17 residues. CDR1 and CDR2 (germline): SGHTA, FQGTGA. Here the CDR3 reads CASSLYPAGGPRNEQFF. Written as DNA, the CDR3 is TGTGCCAGCAGCTTGTACCCAGCGGGAGGGCCCAGGAATGAGCAGTTCTTC.

This clone was picked up a small number of times. The CDR3 here is CASSPPGTYNEQFF. CDR3 nucleotide sequence: TGTGCCAGCAGCCCCCCCGGGACCTACAATGAGCAGTTCTTC. The chain combines TRBV13 with TRBJ2-1; perhaps TRBD2 as D (5 bases). Per germline, CDR1 PRHDT and CDR2 FYEKMQ (reference sequence). The V gene lost 5 bases and the J gene lost 2 bases, with 10 bases spanning the gap. The CDR3 consists of 14 residues. Full variable domain (rest looked up from reference TRBV13 and TRBJ2-1): AAGVIQSPRHLIKEKRETATLKCYPIPRHDTVYWYQQGPGQDPQFLISFYEKMQSDKGSIPDRFSAQQFSDYHSELNMSSLELGDSALYFCASSPPGTYNEQFFGPGTRLTVL.

The chain couples TRBV9 to TRBJ1-2; D gene unclear. The CDR3 has 13 residues. Germline V CDR1 and CDR2: SGDLS, YYNGEE. With 6 bases removed from V and 3 bases from J, the gap between germline ends came to 12 bases. CDR3 residues: CASTATGYYGYTF. CDR3 sequence (DNA): TGTGCCAGCACCGCCACGGGGTACTATGGCTACACCTTC.

The chain uses TRBV7-2 and TRBJ1-2; no reliable D call. V dropped 2 bases and J dropped 5 bases, with 12 bases sitting between them. CDR3 length equals 14 residues. Germline loops: CDR1 SGHTA, CDR2 FQGNSA. The CDR3 DNA is TGTGCCAGCAGCTTATCGGAGCGGGGTTATGGCTACACCTTC. It encodes CASSLSERGYGYTF.

The V and J genes are TRBV7-2 and TRBJ2-3; TRBD2 agrees at 9 bases. CDR3 length equals 17 residues. V lost 1 base and J lost 4; bases outside the gene matches: 9. The germline CDR1 and CDR2 sequences are SGHTA and FQGNSA. The CDR3 DNA sequence: TGTGCCAGCAGCTTAGAGGGCGGGGGGGGTTTATCAGATACGCAGTATTTT. It encodes CASSLEGGGGLSDTQYF.

About this clone itself: A much larger clone sits a single nucleotide away, making a read error possible. The V and J genes are TRBV11-2 and TRBJ2-5; D unclear. V was pared by 2 bases and J by 2 bases, with 3 bases between. CDR1 is SGHAT, CDR2 FQNNGV, per germline. This CDR3 is built from 12 residues. The CDR3 region is CASSLLQETQYF. The CDR3 nucleotides read TGTGCCAGCAGCTTACTTCAAGAGACCCAGTACTTC.

This clone was found a few times. The rearrangement uses TRBV7-9 and TRBJ1-4, with D possibly matching TRBD1 (5 bases). Germline V gene lookup returns CDR1 SEHNR and CDR2 FQNEAQ (reference sequence). The length of the CDR3 is 15 residues. The V gene lost 3 bases and the J gene lost 5 bases, with 13 bases spanning the gap. CDR3 in DNA: TGTGCCAGCAGCTTCCCGACAGCAGTCAATGAAAAACTGTTTTTT. Its translation is CASSFPTAVNEKLFF.

The table lists this clone with many counts. The chain couples TRBV5-6 to TRBJ2-1; 7 nucleotides line up with TRBD1. The CDR3 is 15 amino acids. The V gene end was trimmed by 1 base and the J gene end by 2 bases; junction bases not matched to a gene: 3. Per germline, CDR1 SGHDT and CDR2 YYEEEE. CDR3 loop: CASSLTGAPYNEQFF. The CDR3, as DNA: TGTGCCAGCAGCTTGACAGGGGCCCCCTACAATGAGCAGTTCTTC.

The chain is built from TRBV5-1 and TRBJ1-5; D ambiguous. The CDR3 is 14 amino acids. V lost 2 bases, J lost 8 bases, and 14 bases lay in between. Germline V gives CDR1 SGHRS, CDR2 YFSETQ. The CDR3 nucleotides are TGCGCCAGCAGCTTCGGGGAGTCAGGAAAGCCCCAGCATTTT. Its translation is CASSFGESGKPQHF.

V is TRBV30 and J is TRBJ2-6; D might be TRBD1 (6 bases). The CDR3 has 17 residues. Trimming took 0 bases from V and 0 from J, leaving 12 bases between them. CDR1 is GTSNPN and CDR2 is SVGIG in the germline V gene (reference sequence). Here the CDR3 reads CAWSVKQGSSGANVLTF. The CDR3 coding sequence is TGTGCCTGGAGTGTTAAGCAGGGGAGCTCTGGGGCCAACGTCCTGACTTTC.

This clone was counted a few times. J is TRBJ2-3 and V is TRBV11-2; 16 positions match TRBD2. The CDR3 consists of 19 residues. V was clipped by 5 bases and J by 4 bases; unmatched bases: 12. From germline, CDR1 is SGHAT and CDR2 FQNNGV. The CDR3 region has the DNA TGTGCCAGCAGCCCCCAGCCGGGACTAGCGGGGGGGCGTCCAGATACGCAGTATTTT. Its translation: CASSPQPGLAGGRPDTQYF.